The source of this T cell receptor beta chain is a study of T-cell reconstitution after alpha-beta-depleted transplantation in children. Germline lookup yields CDR1 SQVTM and CDR2 ANQGSEA. V gave up 4 bases and J gave up 7 bases, with 16 bases separating them. CDR3 length: 13 amino acids. The TCRbeta library incorporated unique molecular identifiers. TCRdb itself ran the PCR reads through MiXCR, one entry per CDR3 protein. Of about 240,000 distinct CDR3 sequences in the sample, about 23% are singletons; the top ten hold roughly 2.6%. This clonotype has at least ten counts. The chain joins TRBV29-1 to TRBJ1-2; possible D gene TRBD1, 6 bases. Sequences were derived from PBMCs, sampled before TCRalphabeta/CD19-depleted stem cell transplant. The source is a girl aged 2-10 years with Fanconi anemia, due to receive a stem cell transplant. The CDR3 coding sequence is TGCAGCGTTGCTTCCCTAGTGGGGGCTGGCTACACCTTC. Its translation is CSVASLVGAGYTF. Complete variable domain (other parts from reference TRBV29-1 and TRBJ1-2): SAVISQKPSRDICQRGTSLTIQCQVDSQVTMMFWYRQQPGQSLTLIATANQGSEATYESGFVIDKFPISRPNLTFSTLTVSNMSPEDSSIYLCSVASLVGAGYTFGSGTRLTVV.